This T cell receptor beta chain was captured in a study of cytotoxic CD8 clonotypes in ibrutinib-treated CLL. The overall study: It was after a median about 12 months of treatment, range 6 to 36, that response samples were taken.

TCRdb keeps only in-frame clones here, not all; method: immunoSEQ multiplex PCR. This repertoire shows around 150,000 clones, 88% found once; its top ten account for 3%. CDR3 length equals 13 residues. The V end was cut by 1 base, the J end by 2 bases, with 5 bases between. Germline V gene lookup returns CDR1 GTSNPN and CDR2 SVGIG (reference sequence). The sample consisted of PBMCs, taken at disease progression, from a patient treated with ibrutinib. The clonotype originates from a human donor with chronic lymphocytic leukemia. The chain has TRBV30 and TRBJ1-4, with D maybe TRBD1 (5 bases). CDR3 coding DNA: TGTGCCTGGAGTGACAGGACTAATGAAAAACTGTTTTTT. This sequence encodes CAWSDRTNEKLFF.